This is a list of T cell receptor beta chains from one sample in a study of T cells in Graves' hyperthyroidism and ophthalmopathy. TCRdb used MiXCR to reprocess the multiplex PCR reads, holding one entry per CDR3 protein. The sample has approximately 430,000 distinct CDR3 sequences, around 16% seen once. Sequencing was carried out using blood. These TCRs come from a woman under 30 with Graves' hyperthyroidism. The CDR3 runs from the conserved cysteine through the conserved F or W. A D gene is named only where the DNA matches it firmly. Clone size is stated in some rows and not others, as once, few, many or a class when expanded.

j_gene: TRBJ1-2; abundance: .; d_gene: .; v_gene: TRBV7-9; CDR3nt: TGTGCCAGCAGCTCCTCTATTTGGGTACACTATGGCTACACCTTC; CDR3aa: CASSSSIWVHYGYTF
j_gene: TRBJ1-5; abundance: .; d_gene: .; v_gene: TRBV7-4; CDR3nt: TGTGCCAGCAGCTTAGTTTTCCGGGGGCCTCAGCCCCAGCATTTT; CDR3aa: CASSLVFRGPQPQHF
j_gene: TRBJ2-3; abundance: many; d_gene: .; v_gene: TRBV28; CDR3nt: TGTGCCAGCAGTTTCGGGAACACAGATACGCAGTATTTT; CDR3aa: CASSFGNTDTQYF
j_gene: TRBJ2-7; abundance: .; d_gene: .; v_gene: TRBV20-1; CDR3nt: TGCAGTGCTAGGCCCCGAAGAGGGGGGCTCTACGAGCAGTACTTC; CDR3aa: CSARPRRGGLYEQYF
j_gene: TRBJ2-7; abundance: few; d_gene: .; v_gene: TRBV18; CDR3nt: TGTGCCAGCTCACCTATCAGGACAGTCTCCTACGAGCAGTACTTC; CDR3aa: CASSPIRTVSYEQYF
j_gene: TRBJ1-6; abundance: .; d_gene: .; v_gene: TRBV19; CDR3nt: TGTGCCAGTAGCGGTACCGGAGGAAAGGATTCACCCCTCCACTTT; CDR3aa: CASSGTGGKDSPLHF
j_gene: TRBJ1-6; abundance: .; d_gene: .; v_gene: TRBV6-1; CDR3nt: TGTGCCAGCGGTCTAAACGGCTTCGGAAGGGGCAATTCACCCCTCCACTTT; CDR3aa: CASGLNGFGRGNSPLHF
j_gene: TRBJ1-4; abundance: few; d_gene: .; v_gene: TRBV13; CDR3nt: TGTGCCAGCAGCTTGTTCAGGGACACTGAAAAACTGTTTTTT; CDR3aa: CASSLFRDTEKLFF
j_gene: TRBJ2-2; abundance: many; d_gene: .; v_gene: TRBV24-1; CDR3nt: TGTGCCACCAAAGCGAGGGGAAACACCGGGGAGCTGTTTTTT; CDR3aa: CATKARGNTGELFF
j_gene: TRBJ2-5; abundance: .; d_gene: TRBD2; v_gene: TRBV3-1; CDR3nt: TGTGCCAGCAGCCAAGTTTCGGGACTAGCAAAGACCCAGTACTTC; CDR3aa: CASSQVSGLAKTQYF
j_gene: TRBJ1-1; abundance: many; d_gene: .; v_gene: TRBV4-1; CDR3nt: TGCGCCAGCAGCCAAGTCCCCTCGGGTCTCCCAAGGTACACTGAAGCTTTCTTT; CDR3aa: CASSQVPSGLPRYTEAFF
j_gene: TRBJ1-2; abundance: once; d_gene: .; v_gene: TRBV6-1; CDR3nt: TGTGCCAGCAGTGAAGGTGGGGACGGATTTGCTGATGGCTACACCTTC; CDR3aa: CASSEGGDGFADGYTF
j_gene: TRBJ2-1; abundance: many; d_gene: .; v_gene: TRBV11-3; CDR3nt: TGTGCCAGCAGCTTAGATTCAGGAAGAGGACTCGCGGATGAGCAGTTCTTC; CDR3aa: CASSLDSGRGLADEQFF
j_gene: TRBJ2-2; abundance: .; d_gene: .; v_gene: TRBV14; CDR3nt: TGTGCCAGCAGCCAACGGGGGTTTGCCGGGGAGCTGTTTTTT; CDR3aa: CASSQRGFAGELFF
j_gene: TRBJ1-2; abundance: .; d_gene: .; v_gene: TRBV27; CDR3nt: TGTGCCAGCAGTTCACGTATGGGGGGCTACACCTTC; CDR3aa: CASSSRMGGYTF
j_gene: TRBJ2-7; abundance: few; d_gene: .; v_gene: TRBV6-1; CDR3nt: TGTGCCAGCAGTCCCGAGACACGCACCTACGAGCAGTACTTC; CDR3aa: CASSPETRTYEQYF
j_gene: TRBJ1-1; abundance: .; d_gene: TRBD1; v_gene: TRBV10-3; CDR3nt: TGTGCCATCAGGCTACAGGGGGGACTTGAAGCTTTCTTT; CDR3aa: CAIRLQGGLEAFF
j_gene: TRBJ1-1; abundance: many; d_gene: TRBD1; v_gene: TRBV10-3; CDR3nt: TGTGCCATCAGTGGTAACAGGGGGCCGAACACTGAAGCTTTCTTT; CDR3aa: CAISGNRGPNTEAFF
j_gene: TRBJ2-2; abundance: many; d_gene: TRBD2; v_gene: TRBV6-1; CDR3nt: TGTGCCAGCAGCTCGGGACTAGCGGGGGACACCGGGGAGCTGTTTTTT; CDR3aa: CASSSGLAGDTGELFF
j_gene: TRBJ2-7; abundance: many; d_gene: TRBD1; v_gene: TRBV20-1; CDR3nt: TGCAGTGCGTCCGGGACAGGGGTCTACGAGCAGTACTTC; CDR3aa: CSASGTGVYEQYF
j_gene: TRBJ2-1; abundance: .; d_gene: TRBD2; v_gene: TRBV28; CDR3nt: TGTGCCAGCAAGGGACCGGGACTAGCGGGAGTATACGATGAGCAGTTCTTC; CDR3aa: CASKGPGLAGVYDEQFF
j_gene: TRBJ2-7; abundance: many; d_gene: TRBD2; v_gene: TRBV2; CDR3nt: TGTGCCAGCAGTGGCTGGGCTAGCGGGCTTTCCTACGAGCAGTACTTC; CDR3aa: CASSGWASGLSYEQYF
j_gene: TRBJ1-1; abundance: .; d_gene: TRBD1; v_gene: TRBV6-1; CDR3nt: TGTGCCAGCAGTTACTTTGGGACAGGGGTTTACACTGAAGCTTTCTTT; CDR3aa: CASSYFGTGVYTEAFF
j_gene: TRBJ2-7; abundance: .; d_gene: TRBD1; v_gene: TRBV19; CDR3nt: TGTGCCAGTAGTAGACCGGGACAGGGGGAATACGAGCAGTACTTC; CDR3aa: CASSRPGQGEYEQYF
j_gene: TRBJ2-1; abundance: many; d_gene: .; v_gene: TRBV24-1; CDR3nt: TGTGCCACCAGTGATTTGGCCTACAGGGAGGATGAGCAGTTCTTC; CDR3aa: CATSDLAYREDEQFF
j_gene: TRBJ2-1; abundance: .; d_gene: TRBD2; v_gene: TRBV4-1; CDR3nt: TGCGCCAGCACCCGATCGACTAGCGGGAACGGGAATGAGCAGTTCTTC; CDR3aa: CASTRSTSGNGNEQFF
j_gene: TRBJ2-3; abundance: many; d_gene: .; v_gene: TRBV28; CDR3nt: TGTGCCAGCACCCCTCCCACAGAGGCAGATACGCAGTATTTT; CDR3aa: CASTPPTEADTQYF
j_gene: TRBJ1-5; abundance: .; d_gene: .; v_gene: TRBV15; CDR3nt: TGTGCCACCAGCAGAGATTGGGTTCAGCCCCAGCATTTT; CDR3aa: CATSRDWVQPQHF
j_gene: TRBJ2-3; abundance: few; d_gene: TRBD1; v_gene: TRBV7-9; CDR3nt: TGTGCCAGCAGCCCGGCGACAGGGGCCAGGGATACGCAGTATTTT; CDR3aa: CASSPATGARDTQYF
j_gene: TRBJ2-3; abundance: .; d_gene: .; v_gene: TRBV24-1; CDR3nt: TGTGCCACCAGTGAAAGGGACACCGGCGATACGCAGTATTTT; CDR3aa: CATSERDTGDTQYF
j_gene: TRBJ1-2; abundance: .; d_gene: .; v_gene: TRBV7-8; CDR3nt: TGTGCCAGCAGCTTCTCGATAACAGGTGGAGGCTACACCTTC; CDR3aa: CASSFSITGGGYTF
j_gene: TRBJ1-2; abundance: many; d_gene: .; v_gene: TRBV2; CDR3nt: TGTGCCAGCGATGGGGGCCAGGTCTATGGCTACACCTTC; CDR3aa: CASDGGQVYGYTF
j_gene: TRBJ2-1; abundance: many; d_gene: TRBD2; v_gene: TRBV10-1; CDR3nt: TGCGCCAGCAGTGAGGATAGCGGGGGAGGCGATGAGCAGTTCTTC; CDR3aa: CASSEDSGGGDEQFF
j_gene: TRBJ2-1; abundance: many; d_gene: .; v_gene: TRBV28; CDR3nt: TGTGCCAGCAAGAACGAAGGGCTAGCAGCCCCAGGGGAGCAGTTCTTC; CDR3aa: CASKNEGLAAPGEQFF
j_gene: TRBJ1-1; abundance: .; d_gene: TRBD1; v_gene: TRBV7-2; CDR3nt: TGTGCCAGCAGCTTGCCCCGGGACAGGGGAAAAGCTTTCTTT; CDR3aa: CASSLPRDRGKAFF
j_gene: TRBJ2-6; abundance: few; d_gene: TRBD1; v_gene: TRBV2; CDR3nt: TGTGCCAGCTGCCGGGACAGGGGGCAAGGGGCCAACGTCCTGACTTTC; CDR3aa: CASCRDRGQGANVLTF
j_gene: TRBJ2-1; abundance: many; d_gene: TRBD2; v_gene: TRBV28; CDR3nt: TGTGCCAGCAGTTTGCGGGGGAGGACTAGCGGGAGGGCCATAGATGAGCAGTTCTTC; CDR3aa: CASSLRGRTSGRAIDEQFF
j_gene: TRBJ1-3; abundance: .; d_gene: .; v_gene: TRBV12-3/TRBV12-4; CDR3nt: TGTGCCAGCAGTTTAGGCCAGGAAGGAAACACCATATATTTT; CDR3aa: CASSLGQEGNTIYF
j_gene: TRBJ2-2; abundance: .; d_gene: .; v_gene: TRBV20-1; CDR3nt: TGCAGTGCTGGGGTGACTGGGGAGCTGTTTTTT; CDR3aa: CSAGVTGELFF
j_gene: TRBJ2-7; abundance: many; d_gene: TRBD2; v_gene: TRBV7-8; CDR3nt: TGTGCCAGCAGCCCTAGCCCCGGACTAGCGGGCTCCTACGAGCAGTACTTC; CDR3aa: CASSPSPGLAGSYEQYF
j_gene: TRBJ1-4; abundance: .; d_gene: .; v_gene: TRBV28; CDR3nt: TGTGCCAGCATCTCGGAAGGGCTGGGAAAACTGTTTTTT; CDR3aa: CASISEGLGKLFF
j_gene: TRBJ1-2; abundance: few; d_gene: TRBD1; v_gene: TRBV18; CDR3nt: TGTGCCAGCTCACCACTAGGGGGCGCGAGCTATGGCTACACCTTC; CDR3aa: CASSPLGGASYGYTF
j_gene: TRBJ2-1; abundance: many; d_gene: .; v_gene: TRBV7-9; CDR3nt: TGTGCCAGCAGCTCGGGACCCCAGTTCTTC; CDR3aa: CASSSGPQFF
j_gene: TRBJ1-5; abundance: many; d_gene: TRBD1; v_gene: TRBV12-3/TRBV12-4; CDR3nt: TGTGCCAGCACCGAACCCTCCGGGACAGGGGTGACTCAGCCCCAGCATTTT; CDR3aa: CASTEPSGTGVTQPQHF
j_gene: TRBJ2-1; abundance: many; d_gene: TRBD1; v_gene: TRBV10-1; CDR3nt: TGCGCCAGCAGTGAAACAGGGGCCGGCGAGCAGTTCTTC; CDR3aa: CASSETGAGEQFF
j_gene: TRBJ2-3; abundance: .; d_gene: .; v_gene: TRBV13; CDR3nt: TGTGCCAGCAGCTTAGGTCCGGACTGGCACACAGATACGCAGTATTTT; CDR3aa: CASSLGPDWHTDTQYF
j_gene: TRBJ2-3; abundance: many; d_gene: .; v_gene: TRBV5-1; CDR3nt: TGCGCCAGCAGCTTCGACAGAGGCACAGATACGCAGTATTTT; CDR3aa: CASSFDRGTDTQYF
j_gene: TRBJ2-7; abundance: few; d_gene: TRBD2; v_gene: TRBV5-1; CDR3nt: TGCGCCAGCAGCCCGTCCGGAGTAGCGGGAGGTCTGGAGCAGTACTTC; CDR3aa: CASSPSGVAGGLEQYF
j_gene: TRBJ2-1; abundance: .; d_gene: .; v_gene: TRBV27; CDR3nt: TGTGCCAGCAGTCCTCCTTCCCCGAACTACTCCTACAATGAGCAGTTCTTC; CDR3aa: CASSPPSPNYSYNEQFF
j_gene: TRBJ2-3; abundance: many; d_gene: TRBD2; v_gene: TRBV28; CDR3nt: TGTGCCAGCAGTTTATTGTTCGGCGAGAGCGGGAGAACAGATACGCAGTATTTT; CDR3aa: CASSLLFGESGRTDTQYF
j_gene: TRBJ2-2; abundance: .; d_gene: .; v_gene: TRBV19; CDR3nt: TGTGCCAGTAGTATCCAACAGAACACCGGGGAGCTGTTTTTT; CDR3aa: CASSIQQNTGELFF
j_gene: TRBJ1-1; abundance: .; d_gene: TRBD1; v_gene: TRBV4-1; CDR3nt: TGCGCCAGCAGCCCACAGGGGGCCGGGGGGACTGAAGCTTTCTTT; CDR3aa: CASSPQGAGGTEAFF
j_gene: TRBJ2-1; abundance: many; d_gene: .; v_gene: TRBV20-1; CDR3nt: TGCAATGCTAGAAAGGCAGCCGGGGGGCTCTACAATGAGCAGTTCTTC; CDR3aa: CNARKAAGGLYNEQFF
j_gene: TRBJ1-3; abundance: many; d_gene: TRBD1; v_gene: TRBV7-2; CDR3nt: TGTGCCAGCAGCCTAAGGACAGGCCTTTCGACTTCTGGAAACACCATATATTTT; CDR3aa: CASSLRTGLSTSGNTIYF
j_gene: TRBJ2-2; abundance: many; d_gene: .; v_gene: TRBV6-1; CDR3nt: TGTGCCAGCATGAGGGTTTACACCGGGGAGCTGTTTTTT; CDR3aa: CASMRVYTGELFF
j_gene: TRBJ2-1; abundance: many; d_gene: .; v_gene: TRBV11-2; CDR3nt: TGTGCCAGCAGCCCCCGTGGCCAGGGGGGATACAATGAGCAGTTCTTC; CDR3aa: CASSPRGQGGYNEQFF
j_gene: TRBJ2-7; abundance: many; d_gene: .; v_gene: TRBV2; CDR3nt: TGTGCCAGCACCGAGGAGACAGTGGCGCAGTACTTC; CDR3aa: CASTEETVAQYF